This T cell receptor (beta chain) was captured by sequencing in a study of technical replicates of blood from a few donors. There are 12 residues in the CDR3. Germline lookup yields CDR1 MGHDK and CDR2 SYGVNS. Trimming left V 10 bases short and J 6 bases short, with 15 bases between. TCRdb keeps only in-frame clones here, not all; method: immunoSEQ multiplex PCR. The sample lists about 59,000 clones, 97% seen once, with about 0.2% in the top ten. Source material: T cells isolated from PBMCs. The chain has TRBV25-1 and TRBJ1-2; no reliable D call. The receptor's source is a human donor in good health. The CDR3 spells CATRSPEDGYTF. In DNA, the CDR3 is TGTGCCACCCGAAGCCCTGAGGATGGCTACACCTTC.